This record concerns one T cell receptor (beta chain) sequence. Its antigen remains unidentified. Per-nucleotide qualities are absent, and no much larger clonotype sits a single base away. The record originates from a study of blood T cell repertoires in COVID-19 (dated by TCRdb to between 2020 and 2021). Some background on the complete study: Collaborator samples came from the United States, Italy and Spain and covered acute and convalescent phases of COVID-19. The material from the prospective study consisted of cDNA or gDNA derived from T cells, B-cell-depleted T cells, or PBMCs. Subjects who had been exposed to COVID-19, were actively infected with it, or had recovered from it provided the deeply sampled blood TCRbeta repertoires that made up the dataset. The repertoires were made available in a free public database intended to serve as a resource for research on the immune response to SARS-CoV-2. Samples were obtained from the ongoing ImmuneRACE study (first 160 participants) and from 1,254 subjects provided by 6 global collaborators. A de-identified subject ID, COVID-19 status, age in years and sex were almost always included in the sample metadata. Where available, HLA class I and class II types were obtained from metadata supplied by the sample provider rather than from assay-based typing.

The immunoSEQ Assay, a bias-controlled multiplex PCR, was used to amplify TCRbeta CDR3 regions from genomic DNA. The study's own analysis went as follows. The number of nucleated cells in each sample was estimated from the amplification of reference gene primers within the assay. Sequence reads were collapsed and filtered to measure the absolute abundance of every unique TCRbeta CDR3 rearrangement. Productive Simpson clonality was computed per sample as the square root of Simpson's diversity index over productive rearrangements. TCRdb stores this immuneACCESS table with in-frame sequences only. Part of the clones is absent; in the studies checked, under half of the shortfall reflects unresolved V genes, and no reason is known for the rest. D and trimming were read from the DNA, whereas the V and J calls and clone size are those reported in that table. Here the sample has roughly 120,000 clones; roughly 90% occur a single time. Jointly, the top ten make up 4% to 5% of the sample.

The study at large found these results: How much clinical and demographic metadata was included differed by source and by participant, and the metadata was provided uncurated.

At one collaborating source in Seattle, patients were enrolled during active infection and were followed longitudinally through the course of disease. Whole blood was collected in K2EDTA tubes by collaborating institutions according to the institutions' own protocols. Collaborator samples were shipped for TCRbeta analysis as frozen whole blood, isolated PBMCs, or DNA extracted from either sample type. This TCR came from a man aged 55 to 69 with COVID-19, enrolled during active disease. The sample consisted of peripheral blood.

CDR3 reads: CAISVEQSNSPLHF. The nucleotides read TGTGCCATCAGTGTGGAGCAGAGCAATTCACCCCTCCACTTT. The chain is made from TRBV10-3 and TRBJ1-6, with no D gene named confidently. Spanning cysteine to phenylalanine, the CDR3 consists of 14 amino acids. Only the CDR3 DNA is retained, 42 bases long and in frame from the first base. Trimming takes 4 bases from V and 7 bases from J, and the germline ends sit 11 bases apart. CDR1 and CDR2, looked up from the germline V gene, are ENHRY and SYGVKD.